This TCR beta chain was documented in a study of blood T cell repertoires in COVID-19. In the study overall: From the United States, Italy and Spain came samples of acute and convalescent COVID-19. T cells, B-cell-depleted T cells, or PBMCs supplied cDNA or gDNA.

Authors' methods: Nucleated cell number was recorded as an estimate derived from reference gene primer amplification. Method: immunoSEQ multiplex PCR; TCRdb's copy keeps in-frame clones and lacks some. The V and J calls and clone size were taken over from that table, and D and trimming were inferred from the DNA. The repertoire consists of some 170,000 clones, with 70% to 80% occurring once and the leading ten covering roughly 8.6%. Per germline, CDR1 SQVTM and CDR2 ANQGSEA. The CDR3 is made up of 13 amino acids. V lost 3 bases, J lost 1 base, and 9 bases lay in between. This chain joins TRBV29-1 and TRBJ1-1; unclear D gene. This TCR came from a man between 60 and 70 years old with acute or convalescent COVID-19. Sample: peripheral blood. In DNA form, the CDR3 reads TGCAGCGTTGAGCCCAGCGGGAACACTGAAGCTTTCTTT. It codes for CSVEPSGNTEAFF.